Below, 17 T cell receptor beta chains from the same sample are listed, as sequenced in a study of Graves' ophthalmopathy and Graves' hyperthyroidism. Researchers took RNA transcripts and amplified TCR beta CDR3 regions from them. HTBI primers served in a first-round RT-PCR, which a second-round multiplex PCR followed. TCRdb re-called the multiplex PCR reads with MiXCR, one entry per CDR3 protein. The sample yields about 410,000 distinct CDR3 sequences, about a sixth seen once. Material for sequencing was peripheral blood. These TCRs come from a woman under 30 with Graves' ophthalmopathy.

There are many counts of this clonotype. The chain combines TRBV12-3 or TRBV12-4 with TRBJ2-7, with TRBD1 matching over 7 bases. The ends lost 7 bases at V and 4 bases at J; junction bases unmatched: 7. This CDR3 spans 13 amino acids. DNA for the CDR3: TGTGCCAGCAACTCCAGGGGGACGTACGAGCAGTACTTC. This codes for CASNSRGTYEQYF.

This chain joins TRBV11-2 and TRBJ1-1, with 7 bases aligning to TRBD1. Germline V gene sequence: CDR1 SGHAT, CDR2 FQNNGV. V gave up 10 bases and J gave up 10 bases; unmatched junction bases: 18. The CDR3 spans 14 residues. This CDR3 reads CAIGGGLQGSGAFF. The CDR3 region has the DNA TGTGCCATCGGCGGGGGATTACAGGGGTCGGGAGCTTTCTTT.

V usage is TRBV11-2 and J usage is TRBJ1-1; TRBD1 might be the D (5 bases). Germline V lookup: CDR1 SGHAT, CDR2 FQNNGV. V gave up 1 base and J gave up 3 bases, with 15 bases separating them. The CDR3 totals 16 residues. This CDR3 reads CASSLVPPGPYTEAFF. In DNA form, the CDR3 reads TGTGCCAGCAGCTTAGTTCCCCCGGGACCCTACACTGAAGCTTTCTTT.

V gene TRBV30 combines with J gene TRBJ1-6, with a tentative D call TRBD1 (5 bases). Germline V lookup: CDR1 GTSNPN, CDR2 SVGIG (reference sequence). The CDR3 spans 16 residues. Trimming took 2 bases from V and 7 from J, leaving 18 bases between them. CDR3 sequence: CAWSTEQGWGNSPLHF. CDR3 nucleotides: TGTGCCTGGAGTACGGAGCAGGGTTGGGGAAATTCACCCCTCCACTTT.

This clonotype was detected many times. The CDR3 bases are TGTGCCAGCAGTTCGGTGGGGGGAAAATCCTACGAGCAGTACTTC. Amino acid sequence: CASSSVGGKSYEQYF. This chain joins TRBV28 and TRBJ2-7, with D possibly matching TRBD2 (6 bases). This CDR3 spans 15 amino acids. The germline CDR1 and CDR2 sequences are MDHEN and SYDVKM. Trimming removed 4 bases at V and 1 base at J, with 14 bases between.

This chain connects TRBV30 to TRBJ1-1; perhaps TRBD1 as D (6 bases). This CDR3 comprises 13 residues. The germline V gene encodes CDR1 GTSNPN and CDR2 SVGIG (reference sequence). V shed 5 bases and J shed 5 bases, with 15 bases lying between them. CDR3 sequence: CAWWDNQRTEAFF. The DNA for the CDR3 is TGTGCCTGGTGGGACAATCAAAGAACTGAAGCTTTCTTT.

V is TRBV2 and J is TRBJ1-2; D not resolved. The ends were cut back, 1 base at V and 8 bases at J, with 5 bases in the middle. This CDR3 has 11 residues. Germline V CDR1 and CDR2: SNHLY, FYNNEI. CDR3 region: CASSEGGGYTF. CDR3 sequence (DNA): TGTGCCAGCAGTGAAGGAGGGGGCTACACCTTC.

This clonotype was found many times. This rearrangement joins TRBV11-1 to TRBJ2-7; weak D call: TRBD2 (6 bases). V was shortened by 3 bases and J by 0 bases, with 15 bases between the two germline ends. The V gene's germline CDR1 is SGHAT and CDR2 FQDESV (reference sequence). This CDR3 region has 16 residues. The CDR3 loop is CASSFGIGSTSYEQYF. The CDR3 DNA reads as TGTGCCAGCAGCTTTGGCATCGGGAGCACCTCCTACGAGCAGTACTTC.

At least ten counts were recorded for this clonotype. The chain carries TRBV2 and TRBJ2-7, with D perhaps matching TRBD2 (6 bases). Trimming took 7 bases from V and 4 from J, leaving 14 bases between them. Looked up from germline, CDR1 is SNHLY and CDR2 is FYNNEI. This CDR3 has 13 amino acids. CDR3 sequence reads: CASTPRRAYEQYF. CDR3 coding DNA: TGTGCCAGCACCCCACGGAGGGCGTACGAGCAGTACTTC. Full variable domain (missing parts from reference TRBV2 and TRBJ2-7): EPEVTQTPSHQVTQMGQEVILRCVPISNHLYFYWYRQILGQKVEFLVSFYNNEISEKSEIFDDQFSVERPDGSNFTLKIRSTKLEDSAMYFCASTPRRAYEQYFGPGTRLTVT.

This clonotype was seen ten or more times. V and J are TRBV6-5 and TRBJ1-1; D call uncertain. Trimming cost V 0 bases and J 5 bases, with 10 bases left between them. Germline CDR1 is MNHEY and CDR2 is SVGAGI. The CDR3 covers 14 residues. Here the CDR3 DNA reads TGTGCCAGCAGTTACTCGAGCCGCAGGACTGAAGCTTTCTTT. Translating it yields CASSYSSRRTEAFF.

V usage is TRBV7-9 and J usage is TRBJ1-2; D ambiguous. Trimming removed 3 bases from V and 5 bases from J, with 13 bases in between. The CDR3 is 14 residues long. In germline, CDR1 is SEHNR, CDR2 FQNEAQ (reference sequence). As DNA, the CDR3 is TGTGCCAGCAGCTTGGGTCCGGGGAATTATGGCTACACCTTC. This codes for CASSLGPGNYGYTF.

This clonotype was seen only a few times. This sequence joins TRBV4-2 and TRBJ1-5; 10 bases align to TRBD1. V was clipped by 2 bases and J by 2 bases; unmatched bases: 12. Germline CDR1 reads LGHNA; CDR2 reads YNFKEQ. The CDR3 loop spans 19 amino acids. In nucleotides, the CDR3 is TGTGCCAGCAGCCAAAAAGGGGGGACAGGGGTCGTCGGCAATCAGCCCCAGCATTTT. This translates into CASSQKGGTGVVGNQPQHF.

This clonotype was observed at least ten times. The rearrangement links TRBV5-1 to TRBJ2-7; D possibly matches TRBD1 or TRBD2 (5 bases each). Germline-derived CDR1 and CDR2 are SGHRS and YFSETQ. This CDR3 comprises 14 residues. V was trimmed by 6 bases and J by 6 bases, leaving 19 bases between them. In DNA, the CDR3 is TGCGCCAGCACCATAGGGACCCAGACTGGCGAGCAGTACTTC. Protein: CASTIGTQTGEQYF.

V usage is TRBV12-3 or TRBV12-4 and J usage is TRBJ1-1; D not resolved. The CDR3 contains 12 residues. V was trimmed by 7 bases and J by 1 base, leaving 7 bases between them. The CDR3 is CASMYKNTEAFF. The CDR3 DNA reads as TGTGCCAGCATGTACAAGAACACTGAAGCTTTCTTT.

This clonotype appeared many times. This chain uses TRBV19 with TRBJ1-1; 8 positions agree with TRBD1. The V gene end was trimmed by 10 bases and the J gene end by 1 base; junction bases not matched to a gene: 11. The CDR3 length is 15 residues. Germline V gene sequence: CDR1 LNHDA, CDR2 SQIVND (reference sequence). CDR3 DNA: TGTGCCACCAGACCAGGGGGCTTAGGGAACACTGAAGCTTTCTTT. This translates into CATRPGGLGNTEAFF.

This clonotype showed up many times. The rearrangement links TRBV7-3 to TRBJ2-2; 8 nucleotides agree with TRBD2. The CDR3 consists of 15 residues. Trimming removed 6 bases from V and 6 bases from J; junction bases left unmatched: 9. Germline V gives CDR1 SGHTA, CDR2 FQGTGA. The CDR3 spells CASSPGTRGAGELFF. DNA for the CDR3: TGTGCCAGCAGTCCCGGGACTAGGGGGGCCGGGGAGCTGTTTTTT.

In this sample, this clonotype turned up many times. This chain connects TRBV20-1 to TRBJ2-7; possibly TRBD1 for D (6 bases). Germline V gene lookup returns CDR1 DFQATT and CDR2 SNEGSKA (reference sequence). The V end lost 5 bases, the J end lost 3 bases, and 17 bases lay between the germline ends. CDR3 length equals 14 residues. The DNA for the CDR3 is TGCAGTGCTCTAGACCTCCCAGGGGTCTACGAGCAGTACTTC. Protein sequence: CSALDLPGVYEQYF.